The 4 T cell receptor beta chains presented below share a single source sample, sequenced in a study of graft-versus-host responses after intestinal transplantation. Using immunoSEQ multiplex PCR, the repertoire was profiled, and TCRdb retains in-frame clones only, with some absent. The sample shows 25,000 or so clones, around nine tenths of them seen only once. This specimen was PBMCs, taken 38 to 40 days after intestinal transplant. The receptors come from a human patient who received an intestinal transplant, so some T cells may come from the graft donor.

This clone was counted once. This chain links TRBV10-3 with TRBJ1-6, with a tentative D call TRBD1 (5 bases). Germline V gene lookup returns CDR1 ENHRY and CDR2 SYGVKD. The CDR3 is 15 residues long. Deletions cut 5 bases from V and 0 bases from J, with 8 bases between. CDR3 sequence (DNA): TGTGCCATCAGTTCAGACAGCTCCTATAATTCACCCCTCCACTTT. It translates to CAISSDSSYNSPLHF.

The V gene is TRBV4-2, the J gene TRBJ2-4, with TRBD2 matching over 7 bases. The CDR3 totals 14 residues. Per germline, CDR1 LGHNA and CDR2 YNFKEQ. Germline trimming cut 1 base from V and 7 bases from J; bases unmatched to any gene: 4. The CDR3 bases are TGTGCCAGCAGCCAAGGATGGGACTACAACATTCAGTACTTC. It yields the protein CASSQGWDYNIQYF.

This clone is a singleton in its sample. CDR3 protein: CASSPTSGTGYTF. As DNA, the CDR3 is TGTGCCAGCAGCCCGACCTCGGGGACCGGCTACACCTTC. The V gene is TRBV28, the J gene TRBJ1-2; tentative D call: TRBD1 (5 bases). Germline V CDR1 and CDR2: MDHEN, SYDVKM. The CDR3 spans 13 residues. V was cut by 6 bases and J by 8 bases, with 16 bases left in between.

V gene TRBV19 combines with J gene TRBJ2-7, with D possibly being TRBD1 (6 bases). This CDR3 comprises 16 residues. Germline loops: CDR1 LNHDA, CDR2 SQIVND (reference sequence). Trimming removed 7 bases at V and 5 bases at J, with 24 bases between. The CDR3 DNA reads TGTGCCAGTATCCCCCGTGCGGCACAGGGAAGCCACGAGCAGTACTTC. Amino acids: CASIPRAAQGSHEQYF.